This TCR beta chain was sequenced during a study of identical twins. Using its own MiXCR run on the 5' RACE reads, TCRdb lists one record per CDR3 protein. Seen here are some 460,000 distinct CDR3 sequences, over 12% observed once, and the top ten hold about 0.52%. The CDR3 is made up of 13 amino acids. V was trimmed by 8 bases and J by 0 bases, leaving 10 bases between them. Germline CDR1 reads SQVTM; CDR2 reads ANQGSEA. The table lists this clonotype with many counts. The same data also contributed to another study, on yellow fever vaccine responses in identical twins.

This chain joins TRBV29-1 and TRBJ2-2; D gene unclear. Material for sequencing was CD4+ T cells sorted from blood. The source is a woman between 18 and 30 years old in good health. DNA of the CDR3: TGCAGCTATTCGCAGGCGAACACCGGGGAGCTGTTTTTT. This sequence encodes CSYSQANTGELFF.